The rows below give T cell receptor beta chains drawn from one sample of a study of CD8 T cells in ankylosing spondylitis. Each CDR3 protein is one row after TCRdb ran MiXCR on the 5' RACE reads. The sample lists 450,000 to 550,000 distinct CDR3 sequences; 5.3% were seen once. Sequencing was done on a sample of blood, either unsorted or a sorted T cell fraction (not recorded which). The source is a male donor with ankylosing spondylitis. The CDR3 runs from the conserved cysteine through the conserved F or W. The D gene is left open where the match is weak. Clone sizes are given selectively: once, few, many, or a class where the clone is expanded.

V gene	J gene	D gene	clone size	CDR3 protein	CDR3 DNA
TRBV6-8	TRBJ1-5	.	many	CASSYWTVWLPNQPQHF	TGTGCCAGCAGTTACTGGACAGTGTGGCTTCCCAATCAGCCCCAGCATTTT
TRBV15	TRBJ1-3	.	many	CATRSGNTIYF	TGTGCCACCAGGTCTGGAAACACCATATATTTT
TRBV5-1	TRBJ2-7	.	many	CASTMTGGAYEQYF	TGCGCCAGCACCATGACGGGTGGGGCCTACGAGCAGTACTTC
TRBV6-1	TRBJ1-2	.	many	CASSHNLFGRRLYGYTF	TGTGCCAGCAGCCACAATCTTTTCGGACGGAGACTATATGGCTACACCTTC
TRBV4-3	TRBJ2-7	TRBD2	many	CASSPSAASGASYEQYF	TGCGCCAGCAGCCCCTCTGCGGCTAGCGGGGCCTCCTACGAGCAGTACTTC
TRBV2	TRBJ1-2	TRBD1	few	CASSDYWAMRGRWVYGYTF	TGTGCCAGCAGTGACTACTGGGCGATGAGGGGGCGGTGGGTCTATGGCTACACCTTC
TRBV7-2	TRBJ2-3	.	many	CASSFLPAASTDTQYF	TGTGCCAGCAGCTTTCTCCCAGCGGCTAGCACAGATACGCAGTATTTT
TRBV29-1	TRBJ1-2	.	many	CSVDDRRYGYTF	TGCAGCGTAGATGACAGACGCTATGGCTACACCTTC
TRBV20-1	TRBJ2-3	TRBD2	many	CSAEAGTDTQYF	TGCAGTGCCGAAGCGGGGACAGATACGCAGTATTTT
TRBV5-1	TRBJ2-3	.	many	CASSLQRPSTDTQYF	TGCGCCAGCAGCTTGCAGCGCCCTAGCACAGATACGCAGTATTTT
TRBV29-1	TRBJ1-1	.	many	CSVDSGAWGTEAFF	TGCAGCGTTGACTCGGGAGCGTGGGGCACTGAAGCTTTCTTT
TRBV27	TRBJ2-6	.	many	CASSIYGTGDSGANVLTF	TGTGCCAGCAGCATATATGGGACTGGGGACTCTGGGGCCAACGTCCTGACTTTC
TRBV2	TRBJ1-5	.	few	CASRGGGQPQHF	TGTGCCAGCAGGGGGGGGGGCCAGCCCCAGCATTTT
TRBV5-1	TRBJ2-5	.	many	CASSPMRSEGTETQYF	TGCGCCAGCAGCCCCATGAGGTCGGAGGGAACGGAGACCCAGTACTTC
TRBV10-2	TRBJ2-7	TRBD2	many	CASTEFGAGTRAYEQYF	TGCGCCAGCACCGAGTTCGGGGCCGGGACTAGAGCCTACGAGCAGTACTTC
TRBV6-2/TRBV6-3	TRBJ2-5	TRBD2	few	CASSYGVLADFQETQYF	TGTGCCAGCAGTTATGGTGTCCTAGCGGACTTCCAAGAGACCCAGTACTTC
TRBV7-3	TRBJ1-6	.	.	CASRLGYNSPLHF	TGTGCCAGCCGACTGGGGTATAATTCACCCCTCCACTTT
TRBV12-3/TRBV12-4	TRBJ1-1	TRBD1	many	CASSQTQGARTEAFF	TGTGCCAGCAGTCAAACTCAGGGGGCGCGCACTGAAGCTTTCTTT
TRBV6-1	TRBJ2-5	.	many	CASRASPSQETQYF	TGTGCCAGCAGGGCTAGTCCGTCTCAAGAGACCCAGTACTTC
TRBV6-6	TRBJ1-2	.	many	CASRDQGTYGYTF	TGTGCCAGCAGGGACCAGGGGACTTATGGCTACACCTTC
TRBV5-6	TRBJ2-7	.	.	CASSLDWRETYEQYF	TGTGCCAGCAGCTTGGACTGGCGGGAAACCTACGAGCAGTACTTC
TRBV29-1	TRBJ2-4	.	many	CSVVNFIQYF	TGCAGCGTTGTTAACTTCATTCAGTACTTC
TRBV7-2	TRBJ2-5	.	.	CASSLEWAGTQYF	TGTGCCAGCAGCCTTGAGTGGGCAGGGACCCAGTACTTC
TRBV10-3	TRBJ1-1	.	many	CAISDQGRGEAFF	TGTGCCATCAGTGACCAGGGGCGGGGTGAAGCTTTCTTT
TRBV28	TRBJ1-2	.	many	CASTDRTNYGYTF	TGTGCCAGCACAGACAGGACTAACTATGGCTACACCTTC
TRBV27	TRBJ2-7	.	many	CASSLYGSEQYF	TGTGCCAGCAGTTTATATGGGAGCGAGCAGTACTTC
TRBV5-1	TRBJ1-4	TRBD1	few	CASSLAGGAREKLFF	TGCGCCAGCAGCTTGGCAGGGGGGGCCCGTGAAAAACTGTTTTTT
TRBV5-6	TRBJ1-5	.	many	CASSLQVHSNQPQHF	TGTGCCAGCAGCTTGCAGGTCCATAGCAATCAGCCCCAGCATTTT
TRBV5-1	TRBJ1-1	TRBD1	many	CASSFRDREREAFF	TGCGCCAGCAGCTTCCGGGACAGGGAACGAGAAGCTTTCTTT
TRBV20-1	TRBJ1-1	.	many	CSARDMTEAFF	TGCAGTGCTAGAGATATGACTGAAGCTTTCTTT
TRBV10-2	TRBJ1-5	.	many	CASSESGTPNQPQHF	TGCGCCAGCAGTGAGTCCGGGACACCAAATCAGCCCCAGCATTTT
TRBV27	TRBJ2-7	TRBD1	many	CASSPGQGRYEQYF	TGTGCCAGCAGTCCGGGACAGGGGCGGTACGAGCAGTACTTC
TRBV29-1	TRBJ2-3	.	many	CSVDPGRSTDTQYF	TGCAGCGTTGATCCCGGTAGGTCGACAGATACGCAGTATTTT
TRBV29-1	TRBJ2-7	.	many	CSVTTGTYEQYF	TGCAGCGTTACGACAGGCACCTACGAGCAGTACTTC
TRBV27	TRBJ2-4	.	many	CASSFGGGNIQYF	TGTGCCAGCAGTTTTGGAGGGGGAAACATTCAGTACTTC
TRBV7-2	TRBJ1-5	TRBD1	few	CASSSTGDRVGQPQHF	TGTGCCAGCAGCTCGACCGGGGACAGGGTCGGTCAGCCCCAGCATTTT
TRBV20-1	TRBJ1-4	.	many	CSAAPGFGEKLFF	TGCAGTGCTGCTCCAGGGTTTGGGGAAAAACTGTTTTTT
TRBV20-1	TRBJ2-1	TRBD2	.	CSARDSGRAADEQFF	TGCAGTGCTAGAGATAGCGGGAGGGCCGCCGATGAGCAGTTCTTC
TRBV11-2	TRBJ2-7	TRBD2	.	CASSYRLAGIDEQYF	TGTGCCAGCAGCTATAGACTAGCGGGAATTGACGAGCAGTACTTC
TRBV29-1	TRBJ2-7	.	many	CSVDGTDSSYEQYF	TGCAGCGTTGACGGGACGGACAGCTCCTACGAGCAGTACTTC
TRBV25-1	TRBJ2-1	TRBD2	few	CASSDPSGGSYNEQFF	TGTGCCAGCAGTGATCCTAGCGGGGGCTCCTACAATGAGCAGTTCTTC
TRBV20-1	TRBJ1-2	.	many	CSAYDINYGYTF	TGCAGTGCCTACGACATTAACTATGGCTACACCTTC
TRBV19	TRBJ2-7	TRBD2	few	CASSSTSGSDEQYF	TGTGCCAGTAGTTCGACTAGCGGGAGCGACGAGCAGTACTTC
TRBV20-1	TRBJ2-1	.	many	CSALEDSYNEQFF	TGCAGCGCCTTAGAGGACTCCTACAATGAGCAGTTCTTC
TRBV6-1	TRBJ1-2	.	few	CASSRTAGRYGYTF	TGTGCCAGCAGTCGAACCGCAGGGAGATATGGCTACACCTTC
TRBV6-5	TRBJ1-1	TRBD1	many	CASSYSDRGGGEAFF	TGTGCCAGCAGTTACTCGGACAGGGGCGGGGGTGAAGCTTTCTTT
TRBV6-5	TRBJ2-5	.	few	CASSSLGVETQYF	TGTGCCAGCAGTTCTTTGGGGGTAGAGACCCAGTACTTC
TRBV28	TRBJ1-2	TRBD1	many	CASSFHGTGRGYTF	TGTGCCAGCAGTTTCCACGGGACAGGAAGGGGCTACACCTTC
TRBV7-2	TRBJ2-1	TRBD2	few	CASSPQGTSGTEF	TGTGCCAGCAGCCCACAGGGGACTAGCGGGACCGAGTTC
TRBV3-1	TRBJ2-3	.	.	CASSQVGRSGAQYF	TGTGCCAGCAGCCAAGTGGGGAGGTCTGGGGCGCAGTATTTT
TRBV4-3	TRBJ2-1	TRBD2	many	CASSHGRGGDNEQFF	TGCGCCAGCAGCCATGGGCGGGGGGGCGACAATGAGCAGTTCTTC
TRBV20-1	TRBJ2-7	TRBD2	many	CSARDIRGGAYEQYF	TGCAGTGCTAGAGATATCCGCGGGGGAGCCTACGAGCAGTACTTC
TRBV4-3	TRBJ2-1	.	few	CASSQPGTDLLGQFF	TGCGCCAGCAGCCAACCCGGGACGGACCTACTGGGGCAGTTCTTC
TRBV11-2	TRBJ2-3	TRBD1	many	CASSASYPWDRGMDTQYF	TGTGCCAGCAGCGCATCCTATCCCTGGGACAGGGGTATGGATACGCAGTATTTT
TRBV6-5	TRBJ2-7	TRBD2	many	CASSSSGVTYEQYF	TGTGCCAGCAGTTCTAGCGGGGTTACCTACGAGCAGTACTTC
TRBV7-2	TRBJ2-5	TRBD2	many	CASSLPIAGGLETQYF	TGTGCCAGCAGCTTACCCATAGCGGGGGGGCTTGAGACCCAGTACTTC
TRBV20-1	TRBJ1-6	TRBD1	many	CSASRDRDSPLHF	TGCAGTGCAAGCCGGGACAGGGATTCACCCCTCCACTTT
TRBV5-5	TRBJ1-5	.	many	CASSSQFYSNQPQHF	TGTGCCAGCAGCTCACAGTTCTATAGCAATCAGCCCCAGCATTTT
TRBV6-5	TRBJ1-2	.	many	CASSLSGGAGYGYTF	TGTGCCAGCAGTTTGTCGGGGGGGGCTGGGTATGGCTACACCTTC
TRBV28	TRBJ2-2	.	.	CASSLPGIGSPTGELFF	TGTGCCAGCAGTTTACCGGGAATCGGATCCCCCACCGGGGAGCTGTTTTTT